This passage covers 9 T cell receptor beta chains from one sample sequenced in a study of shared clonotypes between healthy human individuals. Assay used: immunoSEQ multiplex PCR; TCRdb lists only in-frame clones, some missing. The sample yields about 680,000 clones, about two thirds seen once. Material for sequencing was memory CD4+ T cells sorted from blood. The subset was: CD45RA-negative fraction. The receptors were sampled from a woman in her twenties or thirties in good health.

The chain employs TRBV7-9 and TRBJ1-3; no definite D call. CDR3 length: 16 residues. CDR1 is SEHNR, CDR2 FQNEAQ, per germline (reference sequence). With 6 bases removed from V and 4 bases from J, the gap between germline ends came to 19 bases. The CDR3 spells CASRGRLAASGNTIYF. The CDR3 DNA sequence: TGTGCCAGCAGGGGGAGACTTGCAGCGTCGGGAAACACCATATATTTT.

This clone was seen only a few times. CDR3 protein: CASREVGRGTSGGYTF. The CDR3, as DNA: TGTGCCAGCAGGGAGGTTGGACGGGGGACCTCGGGTGGCTACACCTTC. The chain has TRBV5-4 and TRBJ1-2; D perhaps matches TRBD1 (5 bases). The germline V and J ends were trimmed by 5 bases and 7 bases, with 24 bases remaining between them. CDR1 is SGHNT and CDR2 is YYREEE in the germline V gene (reference sequence). This CDR3 region has 16 residues.

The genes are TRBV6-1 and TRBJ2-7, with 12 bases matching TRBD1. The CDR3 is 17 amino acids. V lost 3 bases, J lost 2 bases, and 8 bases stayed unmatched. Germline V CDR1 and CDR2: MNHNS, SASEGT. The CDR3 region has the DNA TGTGCCAGCAGTGATGAGGGACAGGGGGCCTTTGCCTACGAGCAGTACTTC. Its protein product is CASSDEGQGAFAYEQYF.

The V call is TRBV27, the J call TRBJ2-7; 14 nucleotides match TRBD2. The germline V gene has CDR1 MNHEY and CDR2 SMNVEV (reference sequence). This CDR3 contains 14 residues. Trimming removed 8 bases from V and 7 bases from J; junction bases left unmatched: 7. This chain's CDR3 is CASGGLAGGSEQYF. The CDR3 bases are TGTGCCAGCGGAGGACTAGCGGGAGGTAGTGAGCAGTACTTC.

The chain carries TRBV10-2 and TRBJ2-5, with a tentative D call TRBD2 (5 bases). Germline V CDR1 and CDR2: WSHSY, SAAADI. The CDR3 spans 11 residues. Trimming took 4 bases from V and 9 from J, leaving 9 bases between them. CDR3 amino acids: CASSVRESQYF. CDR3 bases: TGCGCCAGCAGTGTAAGGGAGTCCCAGTACTTC.

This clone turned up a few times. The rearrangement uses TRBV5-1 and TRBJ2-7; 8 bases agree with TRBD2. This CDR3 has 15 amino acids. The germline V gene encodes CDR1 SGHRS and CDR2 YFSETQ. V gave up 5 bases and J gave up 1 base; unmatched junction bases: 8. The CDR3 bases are TGCGCCAGCAGTTTAGCGGGATCCTTATCCTACGAGCAGTACTTC. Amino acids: CASSLAGSLSYEQYF.

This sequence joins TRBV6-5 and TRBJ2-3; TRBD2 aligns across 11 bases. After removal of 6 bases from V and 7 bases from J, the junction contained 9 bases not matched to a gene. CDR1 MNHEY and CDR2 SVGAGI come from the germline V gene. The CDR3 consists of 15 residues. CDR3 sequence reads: CASSPLAGAGNTQYF. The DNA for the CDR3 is TGTGCCAGCAGCCCACTAGCGGGGGCAGGAAATACGCAGTATTTT.

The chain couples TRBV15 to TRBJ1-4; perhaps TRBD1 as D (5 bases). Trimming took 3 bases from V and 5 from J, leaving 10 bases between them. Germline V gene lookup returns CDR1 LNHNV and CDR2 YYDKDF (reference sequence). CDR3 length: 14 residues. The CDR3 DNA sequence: TGTGCCACCAGCAGCCAGGGCTACAATGAAAAACTGTTTTTT. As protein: CATSSQGYNEKLFF.

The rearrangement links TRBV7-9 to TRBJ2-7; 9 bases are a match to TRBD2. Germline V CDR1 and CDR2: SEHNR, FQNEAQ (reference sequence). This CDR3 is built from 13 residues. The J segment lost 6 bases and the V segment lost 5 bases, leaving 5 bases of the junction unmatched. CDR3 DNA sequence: TGTGCCAGCAGCCCCGGGACTAGCTCCGAGCAGTACTTC. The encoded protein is CASSPGTSSEQYF.